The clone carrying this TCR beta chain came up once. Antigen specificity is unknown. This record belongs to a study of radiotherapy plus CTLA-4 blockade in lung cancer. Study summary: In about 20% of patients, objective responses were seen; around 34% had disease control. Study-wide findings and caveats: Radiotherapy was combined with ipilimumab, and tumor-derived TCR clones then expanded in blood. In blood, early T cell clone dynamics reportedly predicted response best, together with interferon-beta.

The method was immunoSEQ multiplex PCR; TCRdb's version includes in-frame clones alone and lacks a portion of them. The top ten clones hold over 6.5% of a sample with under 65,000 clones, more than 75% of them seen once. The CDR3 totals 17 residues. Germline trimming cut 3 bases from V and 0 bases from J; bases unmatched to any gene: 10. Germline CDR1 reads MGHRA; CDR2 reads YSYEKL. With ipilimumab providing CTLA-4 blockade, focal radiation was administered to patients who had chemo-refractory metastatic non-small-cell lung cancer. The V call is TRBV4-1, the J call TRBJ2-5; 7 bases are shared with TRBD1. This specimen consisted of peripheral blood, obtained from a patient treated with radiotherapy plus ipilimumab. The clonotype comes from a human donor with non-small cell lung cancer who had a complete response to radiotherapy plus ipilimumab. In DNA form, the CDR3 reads TGCGCCAGCAGCCAGACTTGGGACAGAGAGTACCAAGAGACCCAGTACTTC. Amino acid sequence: CASSQTWDREYQETQYF.